The 29 T cell receptor beta chains below all came from one sample that was sequenced in a study of blood T cell repertoires in COVID-19. This table comes from immunoSEQ multiplex PCR, and its TCRdb copy is limited to in-frame clones, with some not included. The profile shows about 370,000 clones, roughly 90% of them singletons. Sequenced material: peripheral blood. The receptors come from a woman in her 30s with COVID-19, enrolled during active disease.

This sequence joins TRBV4-3 and TRBJ2-3, with D perhaps TRBD2 (6 bases). Germline CDR1 is LGHNA and CDR2 is YSLEER. Trimming removed 0 bases from V and 3 bases from J, with 10 bases in between. This CDR3 comprises 15 residues. For the CDR3, the DNA is TGCGCCAGCAGCCAAGAAGGTGGGAGGACAGATACGCAGTATTTT. Amino acid sequence: CASSQEGGRTDTQYF.

V usage is TRBV6-6 and J usage is TRBJ1-1; D call uncertain. Germline-derived CDR1 and CDR2 are MNHNY and SVGAGI (reference sequence). This CDR3 has 12 residues. Between the trimmed V and J ends, which lost 7 bases and 11 bases, there was a span of 17 bases. The CDR3 sequence: CASTPGGKGAFF. The CDR3 DNA reads as TGTGCCAGCACCCCGGGAGGGAAAGGCGCTTTCTTT.

V and J are TRBV29-1 and TRBJ2-3, with D perhaps matching TRBD1 (6 bases). Germline values: CDR1 SQVTM, CDR2 ANQGSEA. Trimming left V 2 bases short and J 0 bases short, with 12 bases between. The CDR3 loop spans 15 amino acids. CDR3: CSVESGTPSTDTQYF. The CDR3 coding sequence is TGCAGCGTTGAATCCGGGACACCGAGCACAGATACGCAGTATTTT.

This chain connects TRBV4-2 to TRBJ1-1; D is perhaps TRBD1 (5 bases). Germline V lookup: CDR1 LGHNA, CDR2 YNFKEQ. Trimming pared 1 base from V and 5 bases from J, leaving 17 bases between. The CDR3 consists of 16 residues. The CDR3 DNA is TGTGCCAGCAGCCAAGTTTCCCTATCAGGGAGGACTGAAGCTTTCTTT. Translated: CASSQVSLSGRTEAFF.

The chain joins TRBV10-1 to TRBJ2-1; 14 nucleotides line up with TRBD2. Germline assignment: CDR1 WNHNN and CDR2 SYGVQD (reference sequence). The V and J ends lost 6 bases and 3 bases, in that order; junction bases with no gene match: 7. The CDR3 sequence is 17 residues long. CDR3 nucleotide sequence: TGCGCCAGCAGCGGGACTAGCGGGAGAGGATACTACAATGAGCAGTTCTTC. It translates to CASSGTSGRGYYNEQFF.

This chain links TRBV18 with TRBJ1-4; a possible D gene is TRBD1 (5 bases). V was cut by 2 bases and J by 6 bases, with 16 bases left in between. Germline CDR1 reads KGHSH; CDR2 reads LQKENI. The CDR3 consists of 16 residues. CDR3: CASSPATGGVHEKLFF. The CDR3 coding sequence is TGTGCCAGCTCACCAGCCACGGGGGGAGTTCATGAAAAACTGTTTTTT.

The sample holds one count of this clone. The chain joins TRBV5-5 to TRBJ1-4; D may be TRBD1 (5 bases). CDR3 length equals 16 residues. CDR1 and CDR2 from the germline V gene are SGHKS and YYEKEE (reference sequence). The germline V and J ends were trimmed by 4 bases and 4 bases, with 17 bases remaining between them. DNA for the CDR3: TGTGCCAGCAGCCTGGCTCGGACATCGGTTAATGAAAAACTGTTTTTT. It codes for CASSLARTSVNEKLFF.

The V gene is TRBV28, the J gene TRBJ1-2; no firm D call. The CDR3 covers 13 residues. In germline, CDR1 is MDHEN, CDR2 SYDVKM. Trimming stripped 3 bases from V and 5 bases from J, with 10 bases between. CDR3 sequence: CASSLEAEYGYTF. The DNA for the CDR3 is TGTGCCAGCAGTTTGGAGGCGGAGTATGGCTACACCTTC.

The chain employs TRBV27 and TRBJ1-5, with a possible D match to TRBD1 (6 bases). The CDR3 totals 16 residues. V lost 5 bases and J 0 bases, leaving 14 bases between the germline ends. The germline CDR1 and CDR2 sequences are MNHEY and SMNVEV (reference sequence). The DNA for the CDR3 is TGTGCCAGCAGTGCGACAGGTCTGGGTAGCAATCAGCCCCAGCATTTT. Translated: CASSATGLGSNQPQHF.

This clone turned up a few times. The chain uses TRBV2 and TRBJ2-2; maybe TRBD1 (5 bases). CDR1 is SNHLY and CDR2 is FYNNEI in the germline V gene. The CDR3 is 13 residues long. Between the trimmed V and J ends, which lost 6 bases and 2 bases, there was a span of 7 bases. CDR3 DNA: TGTGCCAGCAGCCAGGGAAACACCGGGGAGCTGTTTTTT. This translates into CASSQGNTGELFF.

This chain connects TRBV4-3 to TRBJ1-2; D may be TRBD1 (5 bases). From germline, CDR1 is LGHNA and CDR2 YSLEER. V was clipped by 1 base and J by 8 bases, with 11 bases between them. There are 13 residues in the CDR3. The CDR3 nucleotides read TGCGCCAGCAGCCAAGCCCAGGGTTACGGCTACACCTTC. Translated: CASSQAQGYGYTF.

The chain couples TRBV6-2 or TRBV6-3 to TRBJ2-7; D perhaps matches TRBD2 (6 bases). CDR3 length: 13 amino acids. V was clipped by 6 bases and J by 4 bases, with 13 bases between them. Looked up from germline, CDR1 is MNHEY and CDR2 is SVGEGT. The CDR3 DNA sequence: TGTGCCAGCAGCTTGTGGAGCGGGTACGAGCAGTACGTC. Its translation is CASSLWSGYEQYV.

The chain uses TRBV12-5 and TRBJ1-1, with 7 bases aligning to TRBD1. With 2 bases clipped from V and 3 bases from J, the junction kept 3 bases outside the gene matches. Looked up from germline, CDR1 is LGHNT and CDR2 is FRNRAP. The length of the CDR3 is 14 residues. CDR3 protein: CASGLNRGDTEAFF. The CDR3 DNA sequence: TGTGCTAGTGGTTTGAACAGGGGTGACACTGAAGCTTTCTTT.

The J gene is TRBJ2-1, the V gene TRBV2, with D possibly matching TRBD2 (5 bases). Germline V gene lookup returns CDR1 SNHLY and CDR2 FYNNEI. The germline V and J ends were trimmed by 7 bases and 0 bases, with 13 bases remaining between them. The CDR3 totals 15 residues. CDR3 protein: CASNEGFSSYNEQFF. CDR3 bases: TGTGCCAGCAACGAGGGCTTCAGCTCCTACAATGAGCAGTTCTTC.

This chain connects TRBV19 to TRBJ1-2; no clear D. The CDR3 has 16 amino acids. Germline values: CDR1 LNHDA, CDR2 SQIVND (reference sequence). The germline V and J ends were trimmed by 1 base and 1 base, with 13 bases remaining between them. CDR3 sequence reads: CASSIVWRADNYGYTF. Written as DNA, the CDR3 is TGTGCCAGTAGTATAGTGTGGAGGGCGGATAACTATGGCTACACCTTC.

The chain joins TRBV2 to TRBJ2-5, with D possibly matching TRBD1 (6 bases). CDR1 is SNHLY, CDR2 FYNNEI, per germline. The CDR3 extends over 15 amino acids. V gave up 5 bases and J gave up 1 base, with 14 bases separating them. The CDR3 loop reads CASSWQGRPQETQYF. The DNA for the CDR3 is TGTGCCAGCAGTTGGCAGGGGCGCCCCCAAGAGACCCAGTACTTC.

This clone has just a few counts. The J gene is TRBJ2-7, the V gene TRBV16, with a weak D call TRBD1 (5 bases). Trimming shortened V by 8 bases and J by 2 bases, and 13 bases separated the two germline ends. Germline CDR1 is KGHSY and CDR2 is FQNENV. The CDR3 is 13 amino acids. The CDR3 nucleotides are TGTGCCAGCTCAGGCAGGGCGGCCTACGAGCAGTACGTC. It translates to CASSGRAAYEQYV.

The chain couples TRBV30 to TRBJ1-1, with unresolved D. V was pared by 1 base and J by 1 base, with 16 bases between. The germline V gene has CDR1 GTSNPN and CDR2 SVGIG (reference sequence). This CDR3 contains 16 residues. CDR3 sequence reads: CAWSAKRSSWNTEAFF. The CDR3, as DNA: TGTGCCTGGAGTGCTAAGAGATCATCATGGAACACTGAAGCTTTCTTT.

For the CDR3, the DNA is TGTGCCAGCAGTGAACGGGGGACAGGGGGTAATTCACCCCTCCACTTT. It encodes CASSERGTGGNSPLHF. J is TRBJ1-6 and V is TRBV2; 11 bases match TRBD1. The V gene's germline CDR1 is SNHLY and CDR2 FYNNEI. There are 16 residues in the CDR3. Unmatched junction bases numbered 3, after V lost 2 bases and J lost 6 bases. Full variable domain (outside the CDR3, taken from reference TRBV2 and TRBJ1-6): EPEVTQTPSHQVTQMGQEVILRCVPISNHLYFYWYRQILGQKVEFLVSFYNNEISEKSEIFDDQFSVERPDGSNFTLKIRSTKLEDSAMYFCASSERGTGGNSPLHFGNGTRLTVT.

The gene calls are TRBV5-1 and TRBJ2-2; D gene uncertain. V lost 3 bases to trimming and J lost 6 bases, with 15 bases between them. Germline V lookup: CDR1 SGHRS, CDR2 YFSETQ. CDR3 size: 15 residues. The CDR3 is CASSSRGDGAGELFF. CDR3 sequence (DNA): TGCGCCAGCAGCTCGCGAGGCGACGGTGCCGGGGAGCTGTTTTTT.

V is TRBV18 and J is TRBJ2-7, with D unresolved. The CDR3 runs to 12 residues. V lost 3 bases and J lost 5, with 8 bases in between. Germline values: CDR1 KGHSH, CDR2 LQKENI. The CDR3 DNA sequence: TGTGCCAGCTCACCGTCCGAGGACGAGCAGTACTTC. Amino acids: CASSPSEDEQYF.

The CDR3 sequence: CATTTGNPYYGYTF. CDR3 nucleotide sequence: TGTGCCACAACGACAGGGAACCCCTACTATGGCTACACCTTC. V gene TRBV11-3 combines with J gene TRBJ1-2, with 7 bases matching TRBD1. The CDR3 has 14 residues. Germline loops: CDR1 SGHNT, CDR2 YENEEA. The junction had 11 bases not matched to a gene; V was cut back by 10 bases and J by 3 bases.

The table lists this clone with a count of one. The chain has TRBV19 and TRBJ2-7; 9 nucleotides align to TRBD1. The germline CDR1 and CDR2 sequences are LNHDA and SQIVND (reference sequence). Trimming removed 6 bases from V and 1 base from J; junction bases left unmatched: 4. There are 14 residues in the CDR3. CDR3 residues: CASRDRGLSYEQYF. Here the CDR3 DNA reads TGTGCCAGTAGGGACAGGGGACTTTCCTACGAGCAGTACTTC. The whole variable domain, remainder taken from reference TRBV19 and TRBJ2-7, is DGGITQSPKYLFRKEGQNVTLSCEQNLNHDAMYWYRQDPGQGLRLIYYSQIVNDFQKGDIAEGYSVSREKKESFPLTVTSAQKNPTAFYLCASRDRGLSYEQYFGPGTRLTVT.

This rearrangement joins TRBV7-2 to TRBJ2-7; TRBD1 matches at 9 bases. The CDR3 extends over 16 amino acids. CDR1 is SGHTA and CDR2 is FQGNSA in the germline V gene. V lost 5 bases and J lost 1; bases outside the gene matches: 9. CDR3 nucleotide sequence: TGTGCCAGCAGCCCTCGTACCGGGACAGGGTCCTACGAGCAGTACTTC. It codes for CASSPRTGTGSYEQYF.

The chain combines TRBV5-4 with TRBJ1-2; no firm D call. V lost 0 bases and J 6 bases, leaving 12 bases between the germline ends. The CDR3 runs 14 residues. In germline, CDR1 is SGHNT, CDR2 YYREEE (reference sequence). CDR3 nucleotides: TGTGCCAGCAGCTTGGACAGACGAATAGATGGCTACACCTTC. Translated: CASSLDRRIDGYTF.

This clone was observed a few times. This rearrangement joins TRBV7-9 to TRBJ2-7; TRBD1 is a possible D gene (5 bases). The V gene lost 2 bases and the J gene lost 6 bases, with 5 bases spanning the gap. This CDR3 is 11 amino acids long. Germline values: CDR1 SEHNR, CDR2 FQNEAQ (reference sequence). The CDR3 nucleotides read TGTGCCAGCAGCTTACAGGGCGAGCAGTACTTC. Protein sequence: CASSLQGEQYF.

This chain uses TRBV12-3 or TRBV12-4 with TRBJ1-2; D perhaps matches TRBD1 (5 bases). The V end lost 6 bases, the J end lost 3 bases, and 11 bases lay between the germline ends. This CDR3 is 13 amino acids long. This chain's CDR3 is CASRRQNYYGYTF. CDR3 sequence (DNA): TGTGCCAGCAGAAGACAGAACTACTATGGCTACACCTTC.

This chain connects TRBV5-1 to TRBJ1-4, with D unclear. There are 16 residues in the CDR3. Germline CDR1 reads SGHRS; CDR2 reads YFSETQ. Deletions cut 0 bases from V and 3 bases from J, with 12 bases between. CDR3 bases: TGCGCCAGCAGCTTGGTGGGCGGGAGAGCTAATGAAAAACTGTTTTTT. Protein sequence: CASSLVGGRANEKLFF.

This clone appeared once. The J gene is TRBJ2-4, the V gene TRBV6-6; TRBD1 matches at 7 bases. In germline, CDR1 is MNHNY, CDR2 SVGAGI (reference sequence). The V and J ends lost 6 bases and 3 bases, in that order; junction bases with no gene match: 8. The CDR3 totals 15 residues. The CDR3 DNA reads as TGTGCCAGCAGCCCCCAAGACAGGGTCAAAAACATTCAGTACTTC. This codes for CASSPQDRVKNIQYF.